What follows describes a single TCR beta chain. This specimen belongs to a study of control samples from healthy donors and cancer patients. The CDR3 consists of 13 residues. Germline CDR1 is GTSNPN and CDR2 is SVGIG (reference sequence). V lost 2 bases and J 4 bases, leaving 11 bases between the germline ends. TCRdb keeps only in-frame clones here, not all; method: immunoSEQ multiplex PCR. Of some 7,000 clones listed, around 82% were seen once; the top ten hold around 30%. The receptor comes from a man aged 70 or older with lung cancer. The rearrangement links TRBV30 to TRBJ1-1; a possible D gene is TRBD1 (6 bases). Sequencing used PBMCs. The CDR3 nucleotides read TGTGCCTGGAGTACCCAGGGGAGCACTGAAGCTTTCTTT. Translated, it gives CAWSTQGSTEAFF.